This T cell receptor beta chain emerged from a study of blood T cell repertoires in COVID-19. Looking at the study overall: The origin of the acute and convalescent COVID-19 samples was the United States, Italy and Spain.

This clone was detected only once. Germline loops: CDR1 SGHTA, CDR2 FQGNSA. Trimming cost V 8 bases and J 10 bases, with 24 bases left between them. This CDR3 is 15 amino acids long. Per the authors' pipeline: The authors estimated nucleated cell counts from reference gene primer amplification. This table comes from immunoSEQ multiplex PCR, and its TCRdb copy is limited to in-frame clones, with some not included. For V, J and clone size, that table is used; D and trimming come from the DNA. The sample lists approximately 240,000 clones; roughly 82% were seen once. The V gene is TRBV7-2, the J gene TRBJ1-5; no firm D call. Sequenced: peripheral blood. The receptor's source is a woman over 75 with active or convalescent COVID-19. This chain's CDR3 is CASSPTDGDQEPQHF. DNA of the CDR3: TGTGCCAGCTCCCCTACAGACGGGGATCAAGAACCCCAGCATTTT. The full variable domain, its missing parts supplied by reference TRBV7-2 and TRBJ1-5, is GAGVSQSPSNKVTEKGKDVELRCDPISGHTALYWYRQSLGQGLEFLIYFQGNSAPDKSGLPSDRFSAERTGGSVSTLTIQRTQQEDSAVYLCASSPTDGDQEPQHFGDGTRLSIL.